This T cell receptor beta chain derives from a study of blood T cells in healthy people across ages. PCR was performed a second time for 7 to 11 cycles using a sample-barcoded 5' primer and a J-beta primer mix. TCRdb recomputed calls from the 5' RACE reads with MiXCR, one row per CDR3 protein. The top ten clones hold 17% of a sample with some 790,000 distinct CDR3 sequences, more than 25% of them seen once. Of note for this clonotype: Its antigen is undetermined.

Study-level points and caveats: Among long-lived donors, naive CD4+ cells were more numerous and diversity higher than in aged donors.

Trimming shortened V by 2 bases and J by 3 bases, and 10 bases separated the two germline ends. CDR3 length: 13 amino acids. Germline-derived CDR1 and CDR2 are GTSNPN and SVGIG (reference sequence). The source is a woman over 75 in good health. Sequencing used blood. The chain joins TRBV30 to TRBJ1-1; D is ambiguous. The chain's CDR3 is CAWSMEGYTEAFF. The CDR3 bases are TGTGCCTGGAGTATGGAGGGATACACTGAAGCTTTCTTT.